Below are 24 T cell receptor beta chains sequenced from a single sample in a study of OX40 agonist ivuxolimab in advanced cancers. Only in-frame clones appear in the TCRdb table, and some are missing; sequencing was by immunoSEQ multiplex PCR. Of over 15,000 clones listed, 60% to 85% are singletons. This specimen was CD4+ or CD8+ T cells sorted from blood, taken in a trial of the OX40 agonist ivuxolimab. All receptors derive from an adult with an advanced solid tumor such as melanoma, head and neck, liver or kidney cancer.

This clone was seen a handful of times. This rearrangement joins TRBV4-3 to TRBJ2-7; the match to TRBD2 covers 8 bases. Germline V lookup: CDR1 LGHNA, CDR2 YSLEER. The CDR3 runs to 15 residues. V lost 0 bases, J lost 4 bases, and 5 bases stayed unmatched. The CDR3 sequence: CASSQDQAGAYEQYF. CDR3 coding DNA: TGCGCCAGCAGCCAAGATCAAGCGGGGGCATACGAGCAGTACTTC.

CDR3 DNA: TGTGCCAGCAGCTTAGTGAGATTTGGGGCCTACGAGCAGTACTTC. This gives the protein CASSLVRFGAYEQYF. This chain joins TRBV7-8 and TRBJ2-5; D remains unclear. The DNA end favors TRBJ2-7, so the J call may be wrong. Germline V CDR1 and CDR2: SGHVS, FQNEAQ. The CDR3 covers 15 residues.

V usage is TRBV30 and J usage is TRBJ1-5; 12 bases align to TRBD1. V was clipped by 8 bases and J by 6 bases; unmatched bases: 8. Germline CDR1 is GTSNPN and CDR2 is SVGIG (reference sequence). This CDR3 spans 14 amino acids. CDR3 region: CAGTGTGGSQPQHF. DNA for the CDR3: TGTGCCGGGACCGGGACAGGGGGCAGTCAGCCCCAGCATTTT.

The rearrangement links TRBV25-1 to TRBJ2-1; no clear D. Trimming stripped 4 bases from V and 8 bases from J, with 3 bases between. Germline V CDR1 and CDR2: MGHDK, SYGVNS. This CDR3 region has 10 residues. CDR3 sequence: CASSGHEQFF. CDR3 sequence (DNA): TGTGCCAGCAGTGGCCATGAGCAGTTCTTC.

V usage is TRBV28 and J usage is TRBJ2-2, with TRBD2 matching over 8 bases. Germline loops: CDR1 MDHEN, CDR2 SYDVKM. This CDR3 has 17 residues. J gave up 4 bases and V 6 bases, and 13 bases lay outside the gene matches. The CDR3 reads CASSPPRGTRFTGELFF. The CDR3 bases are TGTGCCAGCAGCCCCCCGAGGGGGACTAGATTCACCGGGGAGCTGTTTTTT.

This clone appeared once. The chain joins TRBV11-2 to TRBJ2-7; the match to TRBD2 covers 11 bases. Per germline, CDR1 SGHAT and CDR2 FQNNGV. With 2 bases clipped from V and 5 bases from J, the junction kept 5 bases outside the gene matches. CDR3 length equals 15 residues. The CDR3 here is CASSLTSGRRNEQYF. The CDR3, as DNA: TGTGCCAGCAGCTTAACTAGCGGGAGAAGAAACGAGCAGTACTTC.

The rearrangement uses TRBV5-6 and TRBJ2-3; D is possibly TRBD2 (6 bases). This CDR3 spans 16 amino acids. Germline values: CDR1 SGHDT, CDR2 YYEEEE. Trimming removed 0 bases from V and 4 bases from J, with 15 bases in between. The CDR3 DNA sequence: TGTGCCAGCAGCTTGGGTAGCGGAGCGAAGGCAGATACGCAGTATTTT. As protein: CASSLGSGAKADTQYF.

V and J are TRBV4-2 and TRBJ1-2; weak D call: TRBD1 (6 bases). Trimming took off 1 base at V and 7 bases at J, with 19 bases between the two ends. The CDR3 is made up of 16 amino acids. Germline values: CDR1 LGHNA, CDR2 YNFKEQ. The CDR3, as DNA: TGTGCCAGCAGCCAAGCCGGGCGACAGGTTGGTGCTGGCTACACCTTC. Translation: CASSQAGRQVGAGYTF.

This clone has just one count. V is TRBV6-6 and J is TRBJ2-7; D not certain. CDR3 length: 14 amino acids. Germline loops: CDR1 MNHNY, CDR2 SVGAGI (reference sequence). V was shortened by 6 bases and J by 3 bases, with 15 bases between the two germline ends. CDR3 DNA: TGTGCCAGCAGGGGGATTTCCGAAGGCTACGAGCAGTACTTC. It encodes CASRGISEGYEQYF.

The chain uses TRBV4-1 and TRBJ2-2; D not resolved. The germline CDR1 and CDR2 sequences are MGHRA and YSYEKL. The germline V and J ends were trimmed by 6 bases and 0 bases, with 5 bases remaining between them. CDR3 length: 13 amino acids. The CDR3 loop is CASSGPNTGELFF. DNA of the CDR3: TGCGCCAGCAGTGGGCCGAACACCGGGGAGCTGTTTTTT.

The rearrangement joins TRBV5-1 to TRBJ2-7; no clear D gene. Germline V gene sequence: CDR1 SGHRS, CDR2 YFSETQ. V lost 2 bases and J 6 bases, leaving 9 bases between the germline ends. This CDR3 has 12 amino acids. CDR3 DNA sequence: TGCGCCAGCAGCTTAGCCGGGCCCGAGCAGTACTTC. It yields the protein CASSLAGPEQYF.

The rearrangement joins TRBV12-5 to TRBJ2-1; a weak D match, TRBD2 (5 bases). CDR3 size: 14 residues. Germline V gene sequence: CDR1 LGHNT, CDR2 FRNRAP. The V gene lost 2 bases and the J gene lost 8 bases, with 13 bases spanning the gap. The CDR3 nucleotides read TGTGCTAGTGGTTTGATCGGTCGAGCGGATGAGCAGTTCTTC. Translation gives CASGLIGRADEQFF.

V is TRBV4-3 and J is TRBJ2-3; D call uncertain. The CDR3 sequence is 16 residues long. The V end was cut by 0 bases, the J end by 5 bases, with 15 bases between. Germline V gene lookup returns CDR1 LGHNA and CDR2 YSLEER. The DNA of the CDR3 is TGCGCCAGCAGCCAAGATCCTGGACCCAAAGGAGATACGCAGTATTTT. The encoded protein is CASSQDPGPKGDTQYF.

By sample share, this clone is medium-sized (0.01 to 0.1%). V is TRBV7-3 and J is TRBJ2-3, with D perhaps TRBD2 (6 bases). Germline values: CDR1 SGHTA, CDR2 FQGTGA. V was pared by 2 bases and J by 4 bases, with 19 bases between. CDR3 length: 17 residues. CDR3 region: CASSLGPPGRGADTQYF. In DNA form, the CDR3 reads TGTGCCAGCAGCTTAGGCCCCCCCGGGAGAGGAGCAGATACGCAGTATTTT.

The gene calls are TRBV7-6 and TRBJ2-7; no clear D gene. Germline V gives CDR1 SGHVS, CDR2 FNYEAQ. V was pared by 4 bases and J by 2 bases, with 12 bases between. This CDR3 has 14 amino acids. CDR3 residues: CASSSDRGAYEQYF. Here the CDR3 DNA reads TGTGCCAGCAGCTCTGACCGTGGGGCCTACGAGCAGTACTTC.

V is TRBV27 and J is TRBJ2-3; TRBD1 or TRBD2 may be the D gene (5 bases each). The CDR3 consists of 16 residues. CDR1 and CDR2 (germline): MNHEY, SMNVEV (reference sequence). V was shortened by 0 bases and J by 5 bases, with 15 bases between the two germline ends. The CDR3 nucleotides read TGTGCCAGCAGTTTATCTTCGGGACGCGCCGGAGATACGCAGTATTTT. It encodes CASSLSSGRAGDTQYF.

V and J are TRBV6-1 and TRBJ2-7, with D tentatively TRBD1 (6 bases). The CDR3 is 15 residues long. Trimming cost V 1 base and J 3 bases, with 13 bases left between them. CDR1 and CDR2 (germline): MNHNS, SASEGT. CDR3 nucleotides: TGTGCCAGCAGTGAAGAAGCAGGGGAGAGCTACGAGCAGTACTTC. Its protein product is CASSEEAGESYEQYF.

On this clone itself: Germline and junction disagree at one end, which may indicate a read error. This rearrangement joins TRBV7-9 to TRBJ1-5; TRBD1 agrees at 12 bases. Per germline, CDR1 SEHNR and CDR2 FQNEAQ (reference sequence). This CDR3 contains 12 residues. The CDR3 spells CASSSGQGALDF. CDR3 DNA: TGTGCCAGCAGCTCGGGACAGGGGGCTCTGGATTTT.

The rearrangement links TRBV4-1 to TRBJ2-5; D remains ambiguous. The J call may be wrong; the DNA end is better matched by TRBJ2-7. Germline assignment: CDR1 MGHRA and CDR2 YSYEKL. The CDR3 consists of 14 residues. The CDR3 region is CASSQDRANYEQYF. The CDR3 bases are TGCGCCAGCAGCCAAGACCGAGCGAACTACGAGCAGTACTTC.

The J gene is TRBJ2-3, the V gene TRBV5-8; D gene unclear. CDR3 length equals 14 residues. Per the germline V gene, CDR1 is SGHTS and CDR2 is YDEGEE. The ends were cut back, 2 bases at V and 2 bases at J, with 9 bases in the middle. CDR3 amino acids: CASSLGRPTDTQYF. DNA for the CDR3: TGTGCCAGCAGCTTAGGCAGACCCACAGATACGCAGTATTTT.

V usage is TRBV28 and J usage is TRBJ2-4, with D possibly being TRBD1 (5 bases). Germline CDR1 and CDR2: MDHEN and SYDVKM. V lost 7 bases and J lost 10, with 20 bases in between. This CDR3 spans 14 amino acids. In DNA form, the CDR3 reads TGTGCCAGCAATCAGGGTACCCGTTCAGGGATTCAGTACTTC. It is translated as CASNQGTRSGIQYF. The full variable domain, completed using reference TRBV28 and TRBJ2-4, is DVKVTQSSRYLVKRTGEKVFLECVQDMDHENMFWYRQDPGLGLRLIYFSYDVKMKEKGDIPEGYSVSREKKERFSLILESASTNQTSMYLCASNQGTRSGIQYFGAGTRLSVL.

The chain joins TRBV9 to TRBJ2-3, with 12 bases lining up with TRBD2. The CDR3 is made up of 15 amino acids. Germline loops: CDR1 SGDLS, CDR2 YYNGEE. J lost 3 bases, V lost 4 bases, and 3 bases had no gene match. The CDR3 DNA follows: TGTGCCAGCAGCATCGGACTAGCGGGGACAGATACGCAGTATTTT. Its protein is CASSIGLAGTDTQYF.

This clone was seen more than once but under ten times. CDR3 residues: CASSLELTGGRDTQYF. As DNA, the CDR3 is TGTGCCAGCAGCTTGGAATTAACAGGGGGTAGAGATACGCAGTATTTT. The chain links TRBV5-5 to TRBJ2-3; TRBD1 aligns across 8 bases. The V segment lost 0 bases and the J segment 5 bases; nucleotides outside the gene matches: 8. The CDR3 covers 16 residues. Germline CDR1 reads SGHKS; CDR2 reads YYEKEE (reference sequence).

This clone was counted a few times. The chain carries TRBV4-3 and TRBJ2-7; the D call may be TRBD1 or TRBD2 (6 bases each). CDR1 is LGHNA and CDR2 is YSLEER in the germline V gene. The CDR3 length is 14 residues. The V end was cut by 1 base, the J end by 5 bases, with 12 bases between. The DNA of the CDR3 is TGCGCCAGCAGCCAAGGGGGGGCGAGAAACGAGCAGTACTTC. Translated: CASSQGGARNEQYF.